These 23 T cell receptor beta chains were all obtained from the same sample, sequenced in a study of blood T cell repertoires in COVID-19. Assay: immunoSEQ multiplex PCR; the TCRdb copy retains only in-frame clones and omits some. This sample yields 100,000 to 150,000 clones, of which about 80% are seen a single time; around 4% belongs to the top ten. Sequenced material: peripheral blood. The receptors stem from a woman between 45 and 60 years old with acute or convalescent COVID-19.

On this clone: Other DNA sequences in this specimen translate into the identical CDR3. This sequence joins TRBV7-3 and TRBJ1-1; maybe TRBD1 (5 bases). V gave up 4 bases and J gave up 1 base, with 7 bases separating them. The germline gives CDR1 SGHTA, CDR2 FQGTGA. This CDR3 is built from 13 residues. The CDR3, as DNA: TGTGCCAGCAGCTCTCAGGGGAACACTGAAGCTTTCTTT. Translating it yields CASSSQGNTEAFF.

This clone was seen more than once but under ten times. The V and J genes are TRBV5-1 and TRBJ1-4; TRBD1 matches 9 bases. In germline, CDR1 is SGHRS, CDR2 YFSETQ. The J segment lost 10 bases and the V segment lost 4 bases, leaving 8 bases of the junction unmatched. The CDR3 has 14 amino acids. The DNA for the CDR3 is TGCGCCAGCAGCCCGGGACAGGGTGGGGGAAAACTGTTTTTT. This translates into CASSPGQGGGKLFF.

The V call is TRBV4-1, the J call TRBJ2-1, with 7 positions matching TRBD1. The CDR3 has 14 amino acids. J lost 5 bases, V lost 5 bases, and 6 bases had no gene match. Per the germline V gene, CDR1 is MGHRA and CDR2 is YSYEKL. The CDR3: CASSSRDRHNEQFF. For the CDR3, the DNA is TGCGCCAGCAGCTCCCGGGACAGACACAATGAGCAGTTCTTC.

The rearrangement uses TRBV7-2 and TRBJ2-2; weak D call: TRBD2 (6 bases). The V and J ends lost 9 bases and 6 bases respectively, with 8 bases between them. CDR1 and CDR2 (germline): SGHTA, FQGNSA. This CDR3 contains 11 residues. The CDR3 spells CARTGAGELFF. In DNA, the CDR3 is TGTGCCAGGACGGGAGCCGGGGAGCTGTTTTTT.

The chain recombines TRBV9 with TRBJ1-2, with 8 positions matching TRBD1. The CDR3 spans 16 residues. Trimming cost V 3 bases and J 5 bases; bases outside gene matches: 12. Germline V gene lookup returns CDR1 SGDLS and CDR2 YYNGEE. DNA of the CDR3: TGTGCCAGCAGCGCCCGGACAGGGAGCGGTCGGTATGGCTACACCTTC. It translates to CASSARTGSGRYGYTF. Full variable domain (missing parts from reference TRBV9 and TRBJ1-2): DSGVTQTPKHLITATGQRVTLRCSPRSGDLSVYWYQQSLDQGLQFLIQYYNGEERAKGNILERFSAQQFPDLHSELNLSSLELGDSALYFCASSARTGSGRYGYTFGSGTRLTVV.

V usage is TRBV18 and J usage is TRBJ2-3, with D unresolved. CDR1 is KGHSH and CDR2 is LQKENI in the germline V gene. With 1 base removed from V and 6 bases from J, the gap between germline ends came to 11 bases. The CDR3 runs 14 residues. CDR3 sequence (DNA): TGTGCCAGCTCACCACTCGATGGCTCGGATACGCAGTATTTT. Translated, it gives CASSPLDGSDTQYF.

V and J are TRBV5-1 and TRBJ1-2, with TRBD1 matching 7 bases. The CDR3 totals 14 residues. The germline gives CDR1 SGHRS, CDR2 YFSETQ. The V segment lost 2 bases and the J segment 4 bases; nucleotides outside the gene matches: 5. The CDR3 spells CASSFGTEGYGYTF. The CDR3 nucleotides are TGCGCCAGCAGCTTTGGGACAGAGGGCTATGGCTACACCTTC.

This clone was recorded only once. V is TRBV5-4 and J is TRBJ1-2; 9 nucleotides align to TRBD1. Germline trimming cut 2 bases from V and 6 bases from J; bases unmatched to any gene: 8. Germline V lookup: CDR1 SGHNT, CDR2 YYREEE (reference sequence). This CDR3 comprises 15 residues. In DNA, the CDR3 is TGTGCCAGCAGCTTTCAAGGACAGGGGATCCATGGCTACACCTTC. This codes for CASSFQGQGIHGYTF. Based on the CDR3 plus reference TRBV5-4 and TRBJ1-2, the full variable domain is ETGVTQSPTHLIKTRGQQVTLRCSSQSGHNTVSWYQQALGQGPQFIFQYYREEENGRGNFPPRFSGLQFPNYSSELNVNALELDDSALYLCASSFQGQGIHGYTFGSGTRLTVV.

This clone was seen a single time. J is TRBJ1-4 and V is TRBV6-1; 9 bases line up with TRBD1. This CDR3 contains 14 residues. CDR1 and CDR2 from the germline V gene are MNHNS and SASEGT. The ends lost 2 bases at V and 12 bases at J; junction bases unmatched: 7. The CDR3: CASSESTGGSELFF. The CDR3 nucleotides read TGTGCCAGCAGTGAATCGACAGGGGGATCGGAACTGTTTTTT.

V is TRBV6-6 and J is TRBJ2-5; D is perhaps TRBD1 (6 bases). Germline CDR1 reads MNHNY; CDR2 reads SVGAGI (reference sequence). Trimming pared 4 bases from V and 11 bases from J, leaving 11 bases between. This CDR3 is built from 11 residues. The CDR3, as DNA: TGTGCCAGCAGTTTCGACAGGACGCAGTACTTC. This gives the protein CASSFDRTQYF.

Only one count was recorded for this clone. The J gene is TRBJ2-7, the V gene TRBV15, with D perhaps matching TRBD2 (6 bases). CDR1 LNHNV and CDR2 YYDKDF come from the germline V gene (reference sequence). CDR3 length: 14 amino acids. Trimming pared 0 bases from V and 5 bases from J, leaving 11 bases between. For the CDR3, the DNA is TGTGCCACCAGCAGAGAGGGGGGTGAGGACGAGCAGTACTTC. Translation gives CATSREGGEDEQYF.

The rearrangement joins TRBV5-1 to TRBJ2-6; D perhaps matches TRBD1 (5 bases). The V gene lost 0 bases and the J gene lost 4 bases, with 14 bases spanning the gap. The CDR3 runs to 17 residues. Germline V gene sequence: CDR1 SGHRS, CDR2 YFSETQ. CDR3 loop: CASSLELTGTGANVLTF. In nucleotides, the CDR3 is TGCGCCAGCAGCTTGGAACTTACAGGAACCGGGGCCAACGTCCTGACTTTC.

The chain's CDR3 is CASSLGSLRQGVDYEQYF. DNA for the CDR3: TGTGCCAGCAGCTTGGGGAGTTTGAGACAGGGGGTCGATTACGAGCAGTACTTC. The chain has TRBV5-5 and TRBJ2-7; 9 bases align to TRBD1. V was clipped by 0 bases and J by 4 bases; unmatched bases: 14. There are 18 residues in the CDR3. CDR1 and CDR2 (germline): SGHKS, YYEKEE (reference sequence). The whole variable domain, filled in from reference TRBV5-5 and TRBJ2-7, reads DAGVTQSPTHLIKTRGQQVTLRCSPISGHKSVSWYQQVLGQGPQFIFQYYEKEERGRGNFPDRFSARQFPNYSSELNVNALLLGDSALYLCASSLGSLRQGVDYEQYFGPGTRLTVT.

The V gene is TRBV18, the J gene TRBJ2-2, with TRBD1 as a possible D gene (6 bases). V shed 5 bases and J shed 7 bases, with 14 bases lying between them. Germline V gene lookup returns CDR1 KGHSH and CDR2 LQKENI. This CDR3 region has 14 residues. In DNA form, the CDR3 reads TGTGCCAGCTCAATCGGACAGAGGGGCGGGGAGCTGTTTTTT. The encoded protein is CASSIGQRGGELFF.

This clone appeared a single time. The V call is TRBV24-1, the J call TRBJ2-5, with 7 nucleotides matching TRBD2. Losses at the gene ends were 0 bases for V and 5 bases for J; bases not matched to a gene: 8. CDR1 KGHDR and CDR2 SFDVKD come from the germline V gene. This CDR3 has 16 residues. Here the CDR3 DNA reads TGTGCCACCAGTGATTTGCTCGCGGGAGCCGGGGAGACCCAGTACTTC. This codes for CATSDLLAGAGETQYF.

Written as DNA, the CDR3 is TGTGCCAGCAGACCCGCGGGAGGGGGCTACACCGGGGAGCTGTTTTTT. Protein product: CASRPAGGGYTGELFF. V usage is TRBV5-5 and J usage is TRBJ2-2, with 9 positions matching TRBD2. With 5 bases clipped from V and 3 bases from J, the junction kept 8 bases outside the gene matches. This CDR3 contains 16 residues. CDR1 and CDR2 (germline): SGHKS, YYEKEE (reference sequence).

The chain couples TRBV5-8 to TRBJ2-1; D call uncertain. CDR1 SGHTS and CDR2 YDEGEE come from the germline V gene. This CDR3 region has 15 residues. Trimming pared 2 bases from V and 2 bases from J, leaving 11 bases between. The CDR3 sequence: CASSFGELAYNEQFF. CDR3 nucleotides: TGTGCCAGCAGCTTCGGTGAACTGGCCTACAATGAGCAGTTCTTC.

The sample holds a few counts of this clone. The chain links TRBV11-2 to TRBJ1-2, with D possibly matching TRBD1 (5 bases). V lost 5 bases and J lost 4, with 11 bases in between. Germline V gene sequence: CDR1 SGHAT, CDR2 FQNNGV. The CDR3 is 13 residues long. CDR3 sequence: CASSPMGGYGYTF. CDR3 DNA sequence: TGTGCCAGCAGCCCTATGGGGGGCTATGGCTACACCTTC.

The V gene is TRBV6-5, the J gene TRBJ1-6, with TRBD1 matching 9 bases. This CDR3 is built from 16 residues. V shed 2 bases and J 7 bases; nucleotides not matched to a gene: 6. Germline V gene sequence: CDR1 MNHEY, CDR2 SVGAGI. CDR3 region: CASSYSRDRANSPLHF. The CDR3 DNA sequence: TGTGCCAGCAGTTACAGCAGGGACAGGGCCAATTCACCCCTCCACTTT.

V usage is TRBV11-2 and J usage is TRBJ1-6; 7 nucleotides align to TRBD1. The CDR3 totals 15 residues. The V and J ends lost 5 bases and 7 bases, in that order; junction bases with no gene match: 8. Germline CDR1 and CDR2: SGHAT and FQNNGV. The CDR3 region has the DNA TGTGCCAGCAGCAGCTGGACAGGTGAAAATTCACCCCTCCACTTT. This encodes CASSSWTGENSPLHF.

This chain uses TRBV15 with TRBJ2-1; TRBD2 agrees at 11 bases. The V segment lost 5 bases and the J segment 4 bases; nucleotides outside the gene matches: 4. This CDR3 spans 15 amino acids. From germline, CDR1 is LNHNV and CDR2 YYDKDF (reference sequence). This CDR3 is CATSDLAGGYNEQFF. CDR3 DNA sequence: TGTGCCACCAGCGACCTAGCGGGAGGTTACAATGAGCAGTTCTTC.

This chain uses TRBV9 with TRBJ2-2; 8 bases fit TRBD1. The CDR3 covers 16 residues. After removal of 4 bases from V and 2 bases from J, the junction contained 7 bases not matched to a gene. Germline V gives CDR1 SGDLS, CDR2 YYNGEE. The CDR3 region has the DNA TGTGCCAGCAGCCCCCAGGGGGCGCAAAACACCGGGGAGCTGTTTTTT. Protein sequence: CASSPQGAQNTGELFF.

The chain recombines TRBV29-1 with TRBJ2-1; 11 nucleotides match TRBD2. The CDR3 consists of 16 residues. Germline V gives CDR1 SQVTM, CDR2 ANQGSEA. J was trimmed by 4 bases and V by 4 bases; bases with no gene match: 9. CDR3 coding DNA: TGCAGCGTTGGCGGGGAGACTAGCGGGATTTACAATGAGCAGTTCTTC. Translating it yields CSVGGETSGIYNEQFF.